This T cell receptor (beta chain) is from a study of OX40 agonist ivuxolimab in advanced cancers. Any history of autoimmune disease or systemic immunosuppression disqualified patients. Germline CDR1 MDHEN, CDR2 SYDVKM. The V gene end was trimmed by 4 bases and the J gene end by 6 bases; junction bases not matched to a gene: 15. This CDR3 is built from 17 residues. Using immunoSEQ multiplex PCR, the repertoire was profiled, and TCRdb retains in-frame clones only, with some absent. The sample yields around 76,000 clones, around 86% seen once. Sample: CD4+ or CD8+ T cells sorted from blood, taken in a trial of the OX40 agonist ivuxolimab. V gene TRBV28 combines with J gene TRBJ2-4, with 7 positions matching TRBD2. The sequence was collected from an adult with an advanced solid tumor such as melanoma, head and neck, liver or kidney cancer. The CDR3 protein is CASSSLDGTGGRNIQYF. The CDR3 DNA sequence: TGTGCCAGCAGTTCCTTAGACGGGACGGGCGGGAGAAACATTCAGTACTTC.